The sequence of this T cell receptor (beta chain) was determined in a study of graft-versus-host responses after intestinal transplantation. The wider study: Grafts that recipients had were multivisceral, liver-intestinal, or isolated intestinal transplants. Overall study findings and caveats: Patients with graft-donor T cell macrochimerism had high graft-versus-host to host-versus-graft clonal ratios in allografts. In recipient marrow, GvH clones were found, and some appeared first in ileum or blood.

Clones were sequenced by immunoSEQ multiplex PCR, and TCRdb holds only the in-frame ones, with some missing. The sample contains 100,000 or so clones, around 93% of which appear only once. As concerns this clone: What it binds is not known.

The sequences come from unstimulated CD8+ T cells sorted from spleen or lymph node cells, collected before intestinal transplant. This sequence was found in a human donor who received an intestinal transplant.

The CDR3 region is CASSQPGQGSIEQFF. The CDR3 DNA sequence: TGTGCCAGCAGTCAACCGGGACAGGGATCGATTGAGCAGTTCTTC. The V call is TRBV11-3, the J call TRBJ2-1; the match to TRBD1 covers 9 bases. The CDR3 extends over 15 amino acids. V was clipped by 6 bases and J by 9 bases; unmatched bases: 12. Germline-derived CDR1 and CDR2 are SGHNT and YENEEA.